This TCR beta chain was profiled in a study of naive and memory T cell subsets. Study outcomes and limitations: Diversity fell and Gini index rose from naive through CM, EM, EMRA.

An equimolar mix of two oligonucleotides served as the beta constant-region primer for TRBC1 and TRBC2. The ligated cDNA underwent four PCR rounds using SP2 and nested alpha and beta constant-region primers. TCRdb re-derived calls from the UMI-ligation and nested PCR reads in MiXCR, one entry per CDR3 protein. The sample yields fewer than 4,500 distinct CDR3 sequences, 4% to 6% seen once. V was shortened by 4 bases and J by 1 base, with 10 bases between the two germline ends. CDR3 length equals 14 residues. Germline V gene lookup returns CDR1 ENHRY and CDR2 SYGVKD. This clonotype was counted many times. The antigen remains undetermined.

This rearrangement joins TRBV10-3 to TRBJ1-1; maybe TRBD1 (6 bases). The receptor was derived from a human donor in good health. The sequencing sample was made of effector memory CD8+ T cells from blood. The subset here: effector memory, CD45RA- CD27-. The CDR3 protein is CAISGETGNTEAFF. The CDR3 DNA follows: TGTGCCATCAGTGGCGAGACAGGGAACACTGAAGCTTTCTTT.